This is a list of T cell receptor beta chains from one sample in a study of response to subunit inactivated influenza vaccine. A single record per CDR3 protein comes from TCRdb applying MiXCR to the RT-PCR reads. The table records about 540,000 distinct CDR3 sequences, 20% to 25% of them present only once. The same data also went into a second study, on T cells expressing NK-cell markers.

Material: CD4+ T cells sorted from PBMCs, obtained about 11 days after vaccination. These receptors all stem from a man aged 45 to 65 who received an inactivated influenza vaccine. The CDR3 runs from the conserved cysteine through the conserved F or W. The order of the fields is V gene, D gene, clone size, J gene, CDR3 protein, CDR3 DNA. D genes are given only for firm matches. Clone size is stated in some rows and not others, as once, few, many or a class when expanded.

>TRBV7-6|TRBD2|few|TRBJ2-3
CASSLAGSGIASTDTQYF
TGTGCCAGCAGCTTAGCGGGTAGCGGGATCGCTAGCACAGATACGCAGTATTTT
>TRBV2|TRBD1|-|TRBJ2-4
CASSEDRGRDIQYF
TGTGCCAGCAGTGAAGACAGGGGGCGCGACATTCAGTACTTC
>TRBV4-3|TRBD1|-|TRBJ2-1
CASSQGTGEYNEQFF
TGCGCCAGCAGCCAAGGGACAGGTGAATACAATGAGCAGTTCTTC
>TRBV12-3/TRBV12-4|-|few|TRBJ2-7
CASSLSAVNYEQYF
TGTGCCAGCAGTTTGTCGGCAGTTAACTACGAGCAGTACTTC
>TRBV12-3/TRBV12-4|-|-|TRBJ2-7
CASSLSPGKGEQYF
TGTGCCAGCAGTTTAAGTCCTGGTAAGGGCGAGCAGTACTTC
>TRBV7-2|-|-|TRBJ2-5
CASSLDHSSQETQYF
TGTGCCAGCAGCTTAGACCACTCCAGCCAGGAGACCCAGTACTTC
>TRBV7-6|TRBD1|few|TRBJ1-1
CASRRTTGQGAEAFF
TGTGCCAGCAGGAGGACAACAGGACAGGGGGCTGAAGCTTTCTTT
>TRBV7-8|TRBD1|-|TRBJ2-2
CASSLFMDRGTGELFF
TGTGCCAGCAGCTTATTTATGGACAGGGGCACCGGGGAGCTGTTTTTT
>TRBV10-3|-|-|TRBJ2-5
CAISRTDEETQYF
TGTGCCATCAGCAGGACAGATGAAGAGACCCAGTACTTC
>TRBV7-8|TRBD1|-|TRBJ1-2
CASSSETGINGYTF
TGTGCCAGCAGCTCGGAGACAGGGATCAATGGCTACACCTTC
>TRBV6-5|-|-|TRBJ2-7
CASSYIGRGDEQYF
TGTGCCAGCAGTTATATTGGCAGGGGGGACGAGCAGTACTTC
>TRBV15|TRBD1|-|TRBJ1-6
CATSRGEGGASPLHF
TGTGCCACCAGCAGAGGTGAAGGGGGCGCTTCACCCCTCCACTTT